The present T cell receptor beta chain was sequenced within a study of blood T cell repertoires in COVID-19. Study-wide context: Donors in the United States, Italy and Spain gave samples during acute or convalescent COVID-19.

TCRdb's table, derived via immunoSEQ multiplex PCR, lists solely in-frame clones and lacks some. The sample includes 130,000 or so clones, roughly 80% of them seen just once. The TCR sequence derives from a woman aged 60-75 years with acute or convalescent COVID-19. The sample consisted of peripheral blood.

The CDR3 nucleotides are TGTGCCAGCAGAATAACAGGGTTAAGTTCACCCCTCCACTTT. It encodes CASRITGLSSPLHF. V usage is TRBV6-5 and J usage is TRBJ1-6; a possible D gene is TRBD1 (6 bases). Between the trimmed V and J ends, which lost 6 bases and 9 bases, there was a span of 15 bases. Germline CDR1 and CDR2: MNHEY and SVGAGI. This CDR3 region has 14 residues.